The clone carrying this T cell receptor (beta chain) was detected a few times. This sample stems from a study of T-cell reconstitution after alpha-beta-depleted transplantation in children. As it was prepared, the TCRbeta library received unique molecular identifiers. TCRdb re-called the PCR reads with MiXCR, one entry per CDR3 protein. The profile shows 500,000 to 650,000 distinct CDR3 sequences, 13% of them singletons. V shed 3 bases, J shed 3 bases, and the junction held 6 bases outside the gene matches. The germline CDR1 and CDR2 sequences are MNHEY and SMNVEV (reference sequence). CDR3 length: 15 amino acids.

The starting material was PBMCs, mostly from graft donor cells, obtained 360 days after TCRalphabeta/CD19-depleted stem cell transplant. The chain couples TRBV27 to TRBJ2-7; 9 bases line up with TRBD1. The clonotype was recovered from a male patient under 18 who had a stem cell transplant for acute myeloid leukemia, so the T cells may come from the graft donor. The CDR3 protein is CASSLAGTGIYEQYF. The CDR3 DNA is TGTGCCAGCAGTTTGGCCGGGACAGGGATCTACGAGCAGTACTTC.